This T cell receptor (beta chain) was profiled in a study of blood T cells in healthy people across ages. Whole-study results and caveats: As naive T cell percentage varied, TCR beta diversity correlated strongly with it.

The junction had 5 bases not matched to a gene; V was cut back by 6 bases and J by 6 bases. Germline V gene lookup returns CDR1 MNHNS and CDR2 SASEGT. This CDR3 is built from 14 residues. About this clonotype itself: Its target is not known.

Peripheral blood from each donor was collected in a volume of roughly 9.8 milliliters. Next came a second PCR, run for about 6 to 12 cycles, which used a sample-barcoded 5' primer along with a J-beta primer mix. TCRdb passed the 5' RACE reads through MiXCR, listing each CDR3 protein once. The data show around 1.5 million distinct CDR3 sequences, 42% seen once. The sequence was collected from a woman aged 18-29 years in good health. Sequences were obtained from blood. The chain combines TRBV6-1 with TRBJ1-4; 9 nucleotides align to TRBD1. CDR3 sequence: CASSPTGGHEKLFF. The CDR3, as DNA: TGTGCCAGCAGCCCGACAGGGGGGCATGAAAAACTGTTTTTT.